This entry lists 7 T cell receptor beta chains sequenced from one sample in a study of early T cells in non-severe SARS-CoV-2 infection. TCRdb reprocessed the 5' RACE reads with MiXCR, giving one entry per CDR3 protein. The sample lists around 26,000 distinct CDR3 sequences, 4.5% to 6% occurring once. The sequenced sample consisted of whole blood. These receptors came from an adult who was a healthcare worker with PCR-confirmed SARS-CoV-2 infection or an uninfected control (not recorded which).

The chain has TRBV20-1 and TRBJ1-3; 9 nucleotides line up with TRBD1. This CDR3 is 16 amino acids long. Germline-derived CDR1 and CDR2 are DFQATT and SNEGSKA (reference sequence). V lost 0 bases and J lost 0; bases outside the gene matches: 3. This CDR3 is CSAREWGQGSGNTIYF. The CDR3 nucleotides are TGCAGTGCTAGAGAGTGGGGACAGGGCTCTGGAAACACCATATATTTT.

This clonotype was picked up a small number of times. The rearrangement joins TRBV3-1 to TRBJ1-6; possible D gene TRBD1, 5 bases. The CDR3 is 14 residues long. Germline V gene data show CDR1 as LGHDT and CDR2 as YNNKEL (reference sequence). Trimming removed 2 bases from V and 9 bases from J, with 11 bases in between. The CDR3 nucleotides are TGTGCCAGCAGCCAACAGGGAGGAGGTTCACCCCTCCACTTT. Translating it yields CASSQQGGGSPLHF.

The chain has TRBV29-1 and TRBJ1-2; no firm D call. CDR3 length: 14 amino acids. Germline values: CDR1 SQVTM, CDR2 ANQGSEA. Trimming pared 4 bases from V and 3 bases from J, leaving 15 bases between. The CDR3 loop is CSVAWENWDYGYTF. The CDR3 DNA reads TGCAGCGTTGCCTGGGAGAATTGGGACTATGGCTACACCTTC.

Many counts were recorded for this clonotype. V gene TRBV18 combines with J gene TRBJ2-7; the D gene could be TRBD1 or TRBD2 (5 bases each). Trimming removed 3 bases from V and 3 bases from J, with 9 bases in between. This CDR3 is built from 13 residues. In germline, CDR1 is KGHSH, CDR2 LQKENI. The CDR3 nucleotides are TGTGCCAGCTCACCGGGACGGGACTACGAGCAGTACTTC. Translated: CASSPGRDYEQYF.

This clonotype was counted ten times or more. This chain links TRBV29-1 with TRBJ2-7; D gene unclear. This CDR3 spans 13 amino acids. V was pared by 3 bases and J by 2 bases, with 11 bases between. CDR1 and CDR2 (germline): SQVTM, ANQGSEA. CDR3 in DNA: TGCAGCGTTGACGACACATTAACCTACGAGCAGTACTTC. It yields the protein CSVDDTLTYEQYF.

About this clonotype: Germline and junction disagree at one end, which may indicate a read error. V is TRBV3-1 and J is TRBJ2-1, with TRBD2 matching over 7 bases. The CDR3 is 14 residues long. Per germline, CDR1 LGHDT and CDR2 YNNKEL (reference sequence). CDR3 sequence (DNA): TGTGTCAGCAGCCCTGGTTTCGGGAGGAATGAGCAGTTCTTC. This sequence encodes CVSSPGFGRNEQFF.

Many counts were recorded for this clonotype. J is TRBJ2-1 and V is TRBV7-2; 16 bases agree with TRBD2. Germline CDR1 and CDR2: SGHTA and FQGNSA. The V gene end was trimmed by 2 bases and the J gene end by 9 bases; junction bases not matched to a gene: 10. This CDR3 comprises 18 residues. Here the CDR3 reads CASSLTSGTSGGAAEQFF. In DNA, the CDR3 is TGTGCCAGCAGCTTAACCTCCGGGACTAGCGGGGGGGCCGCTGAGCAGTTCTTC.